The TCR beta chain under discussion was sequenced for a study of blood T cell repertoires in COVID-19. Study-wide background: Samples of COVID-19 (acute and convalescent) were obtained from the United States, Italy and Spain. From T cells, B-cell-depleted T cells, or PBMCs came the material, which was cDNA or gDNA.

Source study methods: Estimated nucleated cell counts came from reference gene primer amplification. Only in-frame clones appear in the TCRdb table, and some are missing; sequencing was by immunoSEQ multiplex PCR. The V and J calls and clone size are taken from that table; D and trimming were inferred from the DNA. The table includes about 230,000 clones, approximately 88% detected once. Trimming left V 5 bases short and J 12 bases short, with 14 bases between. The CDR3 runs to 13 residues. Germline assignment: CDR1 SGHTA and CDR2 FQGNSA. The table lists this clone with a few counts. The rearrangement uses TRBV7-2 and TRBJ1-6; possibly TRBD1 for D (5 bases). This sequence was found in a man aged 40-49 years with acute or convalescent COVID-19. Source material: peripheral blood. The DNA of the CDR3 is TGTGCCAGCAGCCTCAGACAGTCCCTACCCCTCCACTTT. This codes for CASSLRQSLPLHF.